The rows below give T cell receptor beta chains drawn from one sample of a study of blood T cell repertoires in COVID-19. Some clones are missing from TCRdb's copy, which holds only in-frame ones; the method was immunoSEQ multiplex PCR. The sample lists over 150,000 clones, about four fifths occurring once. The specimen was PBMCs or T cells enriched from blood (not recorded which). Source of these receptors: a man aged 40-49 years who had recovered from COVID-19. The CDR3 runs from the conserved cysteine through the conserved F or W. Fields, in order: J gene, D gene, V gene, clone size, CDR3 DNA, CDR3 protein. D genes are given only for firm matches. A row's size may be missing; if present it is once, few, many or a size class.

j_gene: TRBJ1-1; d_gene: NA; v_gene: TRBV6-5; abundance: NA; CDR3nt: TGTGCCAGCAGCAAAATACAGGGCCAGGACACTGAAGCTTTCTTT; CDR3aa: CASSKIQGQDTEAFF
j_gene: TRBJ2-3; d_gene: NA; v_gene: TRBV4-1; abundance: NA; CDR3nt: TGCGCCAGCCTGGCGGGTAACACAGATACGCAGTATTTT; CDR3aa: CASLAGNTDTQYF
j_gene: TRBJ2-1; d_gene: TRBD2; v_gene: TRBV27; abundance: NA; CDR3nt: TGTGCCAGCAGATTGGGACTAGCGAGTGACCGAAATGAGCAGTTCTTC; CDR3aa: CASRLGLASDRNEQFF
j_gene: TRBJ2-3; d_gene: TRBD1; v_gene: TRBV7-7; abundance: NA; CDR3nt: TGTGCCAGCAGCGTAGGGACAGGGTTCACAGATACGCAGTATTTT; CDR3aa: CASSVGTGFTDTQYF
j_gene: TRBJ1-5; d_gene: NA; v_gene: TRBV6-5; abundance: NA; CDR3nt: TGTGCCAGCAGTTCAGGACAGATCAATCAGCCCCAGCATTTT; CDR3aa: CASSSGQINQPQHF
j_gene: TRBJ2-5; d_gene: NA; v_gene: TRBV3-1/TRBV3-2; abundance: NA; CDR3nt: TGTGCCAGCAGCCAAGCCGGTGCCAAAGAGACCCAGTACTTC; CDR3aa: CASSQAGAKETQYF
j_gene: TRBJ2-7; d_gene: TRBD1; v_gene: TRBV10-3; abundance: once; CDR3nt: TGTGCCACTCTCGGACAGGTCTCCTACGAGCAGTACTTC; CDR3aa: CATLGQVSYEQYF
j_gene: TRBJ1-1; d_gene: NA; v_gene: TRBV9; abundance: NA; CDR3nt: TGTGCCAGCAGCGTACGAGGACAGAACACTGAAGCTTTCTTT; CDR3aa: CASSVRGQNTEAFF
j_gene: TRBJ1-5; d_gene: TRBD1; v_gene: TRBV24-1; abundance: NA; CDR3nt: TGTGCCACCAGTGTCGGAGACAGGGGGGACGGTCAGCCCCAGCATTTT; CDR3aa: CATSVGDRGDGQPQHF
j_gene: TRBJ1-5; d_gene: TRBD1; v_gene: TRBV2; abundance: NA; CDR3nt: TGTGCCAGCGTACCCGGGACAGGGAGCAATCAGCCCCAGCATTTT; CDR3aa: CASVPGTGSNQPQHF
j_gene: TRBJ1-1; d_gene: NA; v_gene: TRBV2; abundance: NA; CDR3nt: TGTGCCAGCAGTGAAGTCGCCTCTTGGGCATACACTGAAGCTTTCTTT; CDR3aa: CASSEVASWAYTEAFF
j_gene: TRBJ1-2; d_gene: NA; v_gene: TRBV6-5; abundance: NA; CDR3nt: TGTGCCAGCGCGGCGGGTATCGACTATGGCTACACCTTC; CDR3aa: CASAAGIDYGYTF
j_gene: TRBJ1-2; d_gene: TRBD1; v_gene: TRBV28; abundance: once; CDR3nt: TGTGCCAGCAGTTTATGGACAGGGAACTATGGCTACACCTTC; CDR3aa: CASSLWTGNYGYTF
j_gene: TRBJ1-1; d_gene: TRBD1; v_gene: TRBV28; abundance: NA; CDR3nt: TGTGCCAGCAGTACAGGGGGCGGGGGTTTAACTGAAGCTTTCTTT; CDR3aa: CASSTGGGGLTEAFF
j_gene: TRBJ1-4; d_gene: TRBD1; v_gene: TRBV7-6; abundance: NA; CDR3nt: TGTGCCAGCACTCGGACAGGGGACGCAACTAATGAAAAACTGTTTTTT; CDR3aa: CASTRTGDATNEKLFF
j_gene: TRBJ1-2; d_gene: TRBD1; v_gene: TRBV5-4; abundance: NA; CDR3nt: TGTGCCAGCACGATAGACGGACAGGTGAACTATGGCTACACCTTC; CDR3aa: CASTIDGQVNYGYTF
j_gene: TRBJ1-1; d_gene: TRBD1; v_gene: TRBV29-1; abundance: NA; CDR3nt: TGCAGCGTTCGGGACAGGCTTAACACTGAAGCTTTCTTT; CDR3aa: CSVRDRLNTEAFF
j_gene: TRBJ1-5; d_gene: NA; v_gene: TRBV30; abundance: NA; CDR3nt: TGTGCCTGGAGTGGGGGGGGCGGTCAGCCCCAGCATTTT; CDR3aa: CAWSGGGGQPQHF
j_gene: TRBJ1-1; d_gene: TRBD1; v_gene: TRBV5-4; abundance: NA; CDR3nt: TGTGCCAGCAGCCCTGGCCTTGGACAGGGGGCGAACACTGAAGCTTTCTTT; CDR3aa: CASSPGLGQGANTEAFF
j_gene: TRBJ1-3; d_gene: TRBD1; v_gene: TRBV7-9; abundance: NA; CDR3nt: TGTGCCAGCAGCTTAGCTCCAGGGGGCCCTGGAAACACCATATATTTT; CDR3aa: CASSLAPGGPGNTIYF
j_gene: TRBJ2-5; d_gene: TRBD2; v_gene: TRBV11-2; abundance: NA; CDR3nt: TGTGCCAGCAGCTTATTGGGCGGGGGAAACCAAGAGACCCAGTACTTC; CDR3aa: CASSLLGGGNQETQYF
j_gene: TRBJ2-5; d_gene: TRBD2; v_gene: TRBV27; abundance: NA; CDR3nt: TGTGCCAGCAGTTTATGGGGACTAGCGGGGGAAGAGACCCAGTACTTC; CDR3aa: CASSLWGLAGEETQYF